This TCR beta chain is drawn from a study of blood T cell repertoires in COVID-19. V was pared by 5 bases and J by 1 base, with 8 bases between. This CDR3 is built from 13 residues. Looked up from germline, CDR1 is SEHNR and CDR2 is FQNEAQ (reference sequence). Clones were sequenced by immunoSEQ multiplex PCR, and TCRdb holds only the in-frame ones, with some missing. Among approximately 390,000 clones, roughly 87% were seen once, and the ten largest hold 2% to 2.5%. The sample comprised PBMCs or T cells enriched from blood (not recorded which). This clonotype was obtained from a woman aged 40 to 50 with acute COVID-19. The V call is TRBV7-9, the J call TRBJ2-5, with unresolved D. The CDR3 DNA reads TGTGCCAGCAGCCGAACGGGCCAAGAGACCCAGTACTTC. Protein sequence: CASSRTGQETQYF. The entire variable domain, with the rest obtained from reference TRBV7-9 and TRBJ2-5, is as follows: DTGVSQNPRHKITKRGQNVTFRCDPISEHNRLYWYRQTLGQGPEFLTYFQNEAQLEKSRLLSDRFSAERPKGSFSTLEIQRTEQGDSAMYLCASSRTGQETQYFGPGTRLLVL.